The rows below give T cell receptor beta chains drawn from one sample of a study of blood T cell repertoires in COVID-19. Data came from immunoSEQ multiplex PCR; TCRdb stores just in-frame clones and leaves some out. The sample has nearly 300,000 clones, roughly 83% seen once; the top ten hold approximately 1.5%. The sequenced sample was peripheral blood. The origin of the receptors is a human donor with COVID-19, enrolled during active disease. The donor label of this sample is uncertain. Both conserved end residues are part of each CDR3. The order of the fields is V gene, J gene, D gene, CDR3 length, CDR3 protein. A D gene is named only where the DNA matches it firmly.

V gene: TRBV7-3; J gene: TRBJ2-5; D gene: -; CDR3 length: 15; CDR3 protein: CASSLMVGSGETQYF
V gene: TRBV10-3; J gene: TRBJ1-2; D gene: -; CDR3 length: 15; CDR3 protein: CASRVEGFNGYGYTF
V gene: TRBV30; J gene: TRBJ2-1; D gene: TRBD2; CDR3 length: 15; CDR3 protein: CAWTPKGLEDYEQFF
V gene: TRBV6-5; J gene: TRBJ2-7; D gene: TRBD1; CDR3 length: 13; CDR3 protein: CASSLQGAHEQYF
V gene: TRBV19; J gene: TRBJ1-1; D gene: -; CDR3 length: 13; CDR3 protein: CASSVRVGSEAFF
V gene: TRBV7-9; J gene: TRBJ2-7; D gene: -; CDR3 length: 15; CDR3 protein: CASSLPLGQFVEQYF
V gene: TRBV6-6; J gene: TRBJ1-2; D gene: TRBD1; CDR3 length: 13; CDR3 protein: CASSSDRVGGYTF
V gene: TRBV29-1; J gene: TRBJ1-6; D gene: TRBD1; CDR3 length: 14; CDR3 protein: CSVTTGGSDSPLHF
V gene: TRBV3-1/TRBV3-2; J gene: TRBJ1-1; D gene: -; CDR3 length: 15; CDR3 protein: CASSQGWAMNTEAFF
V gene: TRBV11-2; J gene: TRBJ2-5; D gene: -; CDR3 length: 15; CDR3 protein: CASSLGSLPGETQYF
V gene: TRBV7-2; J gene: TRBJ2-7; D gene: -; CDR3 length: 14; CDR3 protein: CASSLYGTPYEQYF
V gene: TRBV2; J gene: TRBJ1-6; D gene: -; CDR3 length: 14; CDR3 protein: CASSEGAANSPLHF
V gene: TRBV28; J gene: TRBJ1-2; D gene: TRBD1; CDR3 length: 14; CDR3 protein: CASSPQGRGHGYTF
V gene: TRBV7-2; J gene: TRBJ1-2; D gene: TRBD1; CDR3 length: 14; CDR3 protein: CASSLRGRDYGYTF
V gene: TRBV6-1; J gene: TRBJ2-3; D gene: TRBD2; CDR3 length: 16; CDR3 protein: CASSELSGASTDTQYF
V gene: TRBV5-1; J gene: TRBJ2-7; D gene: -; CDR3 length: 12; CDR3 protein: CASSLVTEEQYF
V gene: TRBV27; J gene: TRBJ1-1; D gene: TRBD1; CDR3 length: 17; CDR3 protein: CASKHRDRGGSNTEAFF
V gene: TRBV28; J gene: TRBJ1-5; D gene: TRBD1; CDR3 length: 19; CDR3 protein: CASRATGGPGIGSNQPQHF
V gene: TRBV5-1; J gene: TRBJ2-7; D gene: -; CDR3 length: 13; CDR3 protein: CASSLGGVYEQYF
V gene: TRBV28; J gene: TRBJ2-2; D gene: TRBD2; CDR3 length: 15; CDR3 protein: CASSLSGLAVGELFF
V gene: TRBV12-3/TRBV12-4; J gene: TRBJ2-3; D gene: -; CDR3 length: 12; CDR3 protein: CASTRGTDTQYF
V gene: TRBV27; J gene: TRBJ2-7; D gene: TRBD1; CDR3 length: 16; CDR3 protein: CASSKITGVPSYEQYF
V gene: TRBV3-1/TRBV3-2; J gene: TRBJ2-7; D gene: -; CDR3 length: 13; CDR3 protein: CASSPMDSTRQYF
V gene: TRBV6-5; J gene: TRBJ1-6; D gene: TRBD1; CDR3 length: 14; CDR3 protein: CASSSDRGNSPLHF
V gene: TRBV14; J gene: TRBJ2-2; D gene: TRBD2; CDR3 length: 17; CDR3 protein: CASSRVPLSGGTGELFF
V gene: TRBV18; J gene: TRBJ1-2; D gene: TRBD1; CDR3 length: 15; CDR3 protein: CASSPPSGQGHGYTF
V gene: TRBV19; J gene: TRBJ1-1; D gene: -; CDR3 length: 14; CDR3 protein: CASSRGGMGTEAFF
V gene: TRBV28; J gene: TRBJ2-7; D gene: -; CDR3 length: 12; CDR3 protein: CASSREPYEQYF
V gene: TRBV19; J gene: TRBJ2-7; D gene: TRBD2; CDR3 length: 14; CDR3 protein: CASSTRGSSYEQYF
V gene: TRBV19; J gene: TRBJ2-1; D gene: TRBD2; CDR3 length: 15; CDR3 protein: CASSTSSGSFHEQFF
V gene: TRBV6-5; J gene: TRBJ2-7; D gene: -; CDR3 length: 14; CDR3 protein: CASSYSWPNYEQYF
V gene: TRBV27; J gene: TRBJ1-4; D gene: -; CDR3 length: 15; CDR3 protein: CASSATGPANEKLFF
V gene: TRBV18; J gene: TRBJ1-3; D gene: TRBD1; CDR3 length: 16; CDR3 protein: CASSPRGQGLGNTIYF
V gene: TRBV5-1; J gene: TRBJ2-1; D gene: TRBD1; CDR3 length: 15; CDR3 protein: CASSQDRPAYNEQFF